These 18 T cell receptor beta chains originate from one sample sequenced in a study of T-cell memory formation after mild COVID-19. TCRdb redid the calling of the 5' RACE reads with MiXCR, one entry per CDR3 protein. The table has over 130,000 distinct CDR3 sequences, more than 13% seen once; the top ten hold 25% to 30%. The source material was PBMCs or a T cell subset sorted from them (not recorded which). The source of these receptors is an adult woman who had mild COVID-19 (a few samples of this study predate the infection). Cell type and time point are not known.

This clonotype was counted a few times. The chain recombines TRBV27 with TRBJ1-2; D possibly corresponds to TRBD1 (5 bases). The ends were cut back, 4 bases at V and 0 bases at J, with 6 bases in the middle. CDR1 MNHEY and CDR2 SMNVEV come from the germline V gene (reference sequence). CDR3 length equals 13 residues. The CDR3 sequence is CASSWDPNYGYTF. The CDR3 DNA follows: TGTGCCAGCAGTTGGGACCCTAACTATGGCTACACCTTC.

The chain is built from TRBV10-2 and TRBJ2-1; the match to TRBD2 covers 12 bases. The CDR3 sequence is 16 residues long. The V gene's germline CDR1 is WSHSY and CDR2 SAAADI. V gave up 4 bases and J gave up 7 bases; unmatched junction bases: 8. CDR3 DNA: TGCGCCAGCAGTGTTAGACTAGCGGGAGTCATGAATGAGCAGTTCTTC. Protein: CASSVRLAGVMNEQFF.

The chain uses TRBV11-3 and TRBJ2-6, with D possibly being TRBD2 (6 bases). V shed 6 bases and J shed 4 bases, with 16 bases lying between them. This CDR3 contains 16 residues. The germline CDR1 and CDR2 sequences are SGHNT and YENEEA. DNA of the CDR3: TGTGCCAGCAGTCCCGGGAGAGGGTCGGGGGCCAACGTCCTGACTTTC. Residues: CASSPGRGSGANVLTF.

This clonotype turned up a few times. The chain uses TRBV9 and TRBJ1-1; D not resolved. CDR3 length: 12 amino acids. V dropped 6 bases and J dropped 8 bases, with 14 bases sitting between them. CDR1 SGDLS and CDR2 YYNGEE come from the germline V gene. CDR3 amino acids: CASNAGGGEAFF. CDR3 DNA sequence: TGTGCCAGCAACGCTGGCGGTGGGGAAGCTTTCTTT. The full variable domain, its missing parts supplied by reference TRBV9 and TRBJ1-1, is DSGVTQTPKHLITATGQRVTLRCSPRSGDLSVYWYQQSLDQGLQFLIQYYNGEERAKGNILERFSAQQFPDLHSELNLSSLELGDSALYFCASNAGGGEAFFGQGTRLTVV.

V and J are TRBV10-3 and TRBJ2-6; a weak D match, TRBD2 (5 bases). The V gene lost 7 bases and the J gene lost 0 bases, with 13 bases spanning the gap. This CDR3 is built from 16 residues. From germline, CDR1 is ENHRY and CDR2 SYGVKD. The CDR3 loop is CAIKDSSPSGANVLTF. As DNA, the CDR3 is TGTGCCATCAAGGACTCAAGCCCCTCTGGGGCCAACGTCCTGACTTTC.

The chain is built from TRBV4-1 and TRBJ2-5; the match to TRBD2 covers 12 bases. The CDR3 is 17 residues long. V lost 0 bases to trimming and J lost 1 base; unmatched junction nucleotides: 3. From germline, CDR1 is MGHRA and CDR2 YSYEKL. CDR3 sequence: CASSQETSGGFQETQYF. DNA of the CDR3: TGCGCCAGCAGCCAAGAAACTAGCGGGGGGTTCCAAGAGACCCAGTACTTC.

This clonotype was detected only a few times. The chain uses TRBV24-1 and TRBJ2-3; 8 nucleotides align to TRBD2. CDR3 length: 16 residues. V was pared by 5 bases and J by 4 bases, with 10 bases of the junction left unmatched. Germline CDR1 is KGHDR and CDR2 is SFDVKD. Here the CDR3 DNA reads TGTGCCACCAGTGCCACCTCGGGGGGGAGATCAGATACGCAGTATTTT. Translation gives CATSATSGGRSDTQYF.

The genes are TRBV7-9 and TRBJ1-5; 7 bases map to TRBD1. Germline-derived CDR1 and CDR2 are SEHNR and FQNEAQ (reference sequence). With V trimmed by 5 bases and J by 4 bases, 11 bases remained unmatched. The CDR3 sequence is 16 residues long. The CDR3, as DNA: TGTGCCAGCAGCCGCACCGGGACAGAGGATAATCAGCCCCAGCATTTT. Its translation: CASSRTGTEDNQPQHF.

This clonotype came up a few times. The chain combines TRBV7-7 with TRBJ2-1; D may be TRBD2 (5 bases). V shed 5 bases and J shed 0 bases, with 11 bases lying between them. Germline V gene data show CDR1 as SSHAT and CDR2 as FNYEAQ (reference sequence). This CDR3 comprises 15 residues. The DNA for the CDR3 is TGTGCCAGCAGCCGGGATGGGAGCTCCTACAATGAGCAGTTCTTC. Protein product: CASSRDGSSYNEQFF. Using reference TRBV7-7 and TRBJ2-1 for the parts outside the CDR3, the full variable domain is GAGVSQSPRYKVTKRGQDVTLRCDPISSHATLYWYQQALGQGPEFLTYFNYEAQPDKSGLPSDRFSAERPEGSISTLTIQRTEQRDSAMYRCASSRDGSSYNEQFFGPGTRLTVL.

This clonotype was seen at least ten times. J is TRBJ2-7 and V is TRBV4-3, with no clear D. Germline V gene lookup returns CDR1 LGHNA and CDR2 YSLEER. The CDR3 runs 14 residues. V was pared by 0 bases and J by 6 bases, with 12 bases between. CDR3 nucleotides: TGCGCCAGCAGCCAAGACGCTATGGTGGGCGAGCAGTACTTC. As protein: CASSQDAMVGEQYF.

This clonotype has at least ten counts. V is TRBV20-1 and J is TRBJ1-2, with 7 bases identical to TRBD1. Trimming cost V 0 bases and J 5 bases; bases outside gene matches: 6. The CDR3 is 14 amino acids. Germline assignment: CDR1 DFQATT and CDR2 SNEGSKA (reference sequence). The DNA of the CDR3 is TGCAGTGCTAGAGAATCAGGGGGTGATTATGGCTACACCTTC. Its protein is CSARESGGDYGYTF.

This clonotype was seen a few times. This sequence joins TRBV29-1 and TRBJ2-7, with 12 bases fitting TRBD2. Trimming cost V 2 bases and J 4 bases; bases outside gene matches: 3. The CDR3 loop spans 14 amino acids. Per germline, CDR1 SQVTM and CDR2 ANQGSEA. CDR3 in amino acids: CSVESGTSGYEQYF. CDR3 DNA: TGCAGCGTTGAATCCGGGACTAGCGGGTACGAGCAGTACTTC.

DNA for the CDR3: TGTGCCAGCAGCCAAGATACCTCGGGAGGTGAGCAGTTCTTC. Encoded protein: CASSQDTSGGEQFF. This chain links TRBV4-2 with TRBJ2-1, with 7 bases lining up with TRBD2. Per the germline V gene, CDR1 is LGHNA and CDR2 is YNFKEQ. The CDR3 consists of 14 residues. Germline trimming cut 0 bases from V and 9 bases from J; bases unmatched to any gene: 5.

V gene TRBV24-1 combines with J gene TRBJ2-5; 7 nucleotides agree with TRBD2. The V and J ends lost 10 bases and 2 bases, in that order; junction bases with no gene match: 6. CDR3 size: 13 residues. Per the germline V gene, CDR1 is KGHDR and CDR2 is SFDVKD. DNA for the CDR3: TGTGCCACTCGACCCGGGGGGCAAGAGACCCAGTACTTC. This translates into CATRPGGQETQYF.

CDR3 DNA sequence: TGTGCCAGCAGTTTAACATTGGGGGGCTATGGCTACACCTTC. Its translation: CASSLTLGGYGYTF. This chain uses TRBV12-3 or TRBV12-4 with TRBJ1-2; D may be TRBD1 (5 bases). There are 14 residues in the CDR3. V was clipped by 2 bases and J by 4 bases, with 11 bases between them.

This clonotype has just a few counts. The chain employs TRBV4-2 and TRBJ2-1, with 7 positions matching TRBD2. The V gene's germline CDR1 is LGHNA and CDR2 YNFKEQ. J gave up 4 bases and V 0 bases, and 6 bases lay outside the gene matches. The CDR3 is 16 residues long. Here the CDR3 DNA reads TGTGCCAGCAGCCAAGATACGGCTAGCGGTTACAATGAGCAGTTCTTC. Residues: CASSQDTASGYNEQFF.

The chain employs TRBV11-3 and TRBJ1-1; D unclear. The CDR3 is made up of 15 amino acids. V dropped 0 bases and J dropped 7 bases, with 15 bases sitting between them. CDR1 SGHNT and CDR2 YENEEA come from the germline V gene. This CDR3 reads CASSLDIGFGSEAFF. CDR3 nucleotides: TGTGCCAGCAGCTTAGATATCGGCTTCGGAAGTGAAGCTTTCTTT.

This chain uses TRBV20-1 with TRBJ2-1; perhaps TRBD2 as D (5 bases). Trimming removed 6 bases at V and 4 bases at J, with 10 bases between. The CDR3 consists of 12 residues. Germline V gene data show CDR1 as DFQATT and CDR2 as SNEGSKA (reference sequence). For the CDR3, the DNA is TGCAGTGCCCCTTCGGGATACAATGAGCAGTTCTTC. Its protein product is CSAPSGYNEQFF.